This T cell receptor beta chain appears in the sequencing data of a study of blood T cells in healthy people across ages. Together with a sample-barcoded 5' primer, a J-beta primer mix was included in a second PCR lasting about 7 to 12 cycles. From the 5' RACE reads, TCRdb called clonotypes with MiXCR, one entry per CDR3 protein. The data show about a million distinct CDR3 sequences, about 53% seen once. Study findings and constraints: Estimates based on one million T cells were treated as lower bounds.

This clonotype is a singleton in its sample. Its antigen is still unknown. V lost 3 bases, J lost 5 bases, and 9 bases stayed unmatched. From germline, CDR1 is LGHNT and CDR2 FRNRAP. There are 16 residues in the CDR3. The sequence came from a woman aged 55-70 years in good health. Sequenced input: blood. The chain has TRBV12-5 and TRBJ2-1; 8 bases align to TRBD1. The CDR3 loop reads CASGLPRQGPDNEQFF. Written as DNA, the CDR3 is TGTGCTAGTGGTTTACCAAGACAGGGGCCCGACAATGAGCAGTTCTTC.